This entry features one T cell receptor beta chain sequence. The data originate from a study of blood T cell repertoires in COVID-19. Background on the study: The analysed material was cDNA or gDNA that came from T cells, B-cell-depleted T cells, or PBMCs.

Sequencing used immunoSEQ multiplex PCR; TCRdb keeps in-frame clones, though not all of them. The data show around 43,000 clones, around 90% seen once. Trimming removed 2 bases from V and 3 bases from J; junction bases left unmatched: 13. In germline, CDR1 is LGHNA, CDR2 YSLEER. This CDR3 spans 18 amino acids. The gene calls are TRBV4-3 and TRBJ2-5, with 9 bases fitting TRBD2. The clonotype was recovered from a woman in her sixties or seventies with acute or convalescent COVID-19. The source material was peripheral blood. DNA of the CDR3: TGCGCCAGCAGCCAAAGCCCGTCTAGCGGGATGTGGGAAGAGACCCAGTACTTC. This sequence encodes CASSQSPSSGMWEETQYF.